Shown below are 19 T cell receptor beta chains from a single sample sequenced in a study of cytomegalovirus exposure and HLA in healthy donors. The PCR employed 60 Vbeta primers together with 13 Jbeta primers. This table comes from immunoSEQ multiplex PCR, and its TCRdb copy is limited to in-frame clones, with some not included. The sample lists about 180,000 clones; approximately 84% were seen once. The sequencing input was PBMCs. These receptors originate from a girl under 18 in good health and CMV-seropositive.

The chain combines TRBV25-1 with TRBJ2-3, with 9 bases aligning to TRBD2. The germline V gene encodes CDR1 MGHDK and CDR2 SYGVNS. V lost 3 bases, J lost 5 bases, and 6 bases stayed unmatched. The CDR3 covers 15 residues. The DNA for the CDR3 is TGTGCCAGCAGTGATCGGGCTAGCGGGGAAGATACGCAGTATTTT. Protein product: CASSDRASGEDTQYF.

This clone appeared a few times. The chain carries TRBV6-1 and TRBJ1-4; 7 bases map to TRBD1. The germline CDR1 and CDR2 sequences are MNHNS and SASEGT. This CDR3 has 14 residues. The junction had 3 bases not matched to a gene; V was cut back by 6 bases and J by 2 bases. The CDR3, as DNA: TGTGCCAGCAGGTACAGGGGCACTAATGAAAAACTGTTTTTT. Encoded protein: CASRYRGTNEKLFF.

J is TRBJ2-2 and V is TRBV10-3, with TRBD1 identical over 8 bases. The germline V gene encodes CDR1 ENHRY and CDR2 SYGVKD. CDR3 length: 15 amino acids. V lost 8 bases and J lost 3; bases outside the gene matches: 8. CDR3 nucleotide sequence: TGTGCCATCGGTAGACAGGGGCGATACACCGGGGAGCTGTTTTTT. Translation: CAIGRQGRYTGELFF.

The genes are TRBV15 and TRBJ1-1; 8 bases are shared with TRBD1. V trimming: 1 base; J trimming: 4 bases; junction bases outside the gene matches: 5. This CDR3 is 15 amino acids long. Germline V gene lookup returns CDR1 LNHNV and CDR2 YYDKDF (reference sequence). This CDR3 is CATSRGGQGSTEAFF. The DNA of the CDR3 is TGTGCCACCAGCAGAGGTGGACAGGGCTCCACTGAAGCTTTCTTT.

The chain is built from TRBV15 and TRBJ1-1; D ambiguous. V dropped 1 base and J dropped 2 bases, with 11 bases sitting between them. Germline V gene data show CDR1 as LNHNV and CDR2 as YYDKDF (reference sequence). This CDR3 region has 15 residues. The CDR3 bases are TGTGCCACCAGCAGAGTCAGTCAGGAAAACACTGAAGCTTTCTTT. It is translated as CATSRVSQENTEAFF.

The CDR3 coding sequence is TGTGCCAGCAGCCCGGACACCAGGGAAACTGAAGCTTTCTTT. Its translation is CASSPDTRETEAFF. The chain uses TRBV11-2 and TRBJ1-1, with TRBD1 as a possible D gene (5 bases). The CDR3 has 14 residues. CDR1 SGHAT and CDR2 FQNNGV come from the germline V gene. V was pared by 5 bases and J by 5 bases, with 15 bases between.

The chain has TRBV6-1 and TRBJ2-5, with 7 nucleotides matching TRBD1. The last part of the DNA fits TRBJ2-7 better; the J call may be wrong. This CDR3 is 13 amino acids long. Germline CDR1 reads MNHNS; CDR2 reads SASEGT. CDR3 DNA: TGTGCCAGCAGGAAGGACAGGCGCTACGAGCAGTACTTC. Encoded protein: CASRKDRRYEQYF.

This clone was observed a handful of times. This chain connects TRBV5-1 to TRBJ2-2, with 8 bases aligning to TRBD2. Germline V gene sequence: CDR1 SGHRS, CDR2 YFSETQ. This CDR3 has 16 residues. The J segment lost 5 bases and the V segment lost 2 bases, leaving 8 bases of the junction unmatched. CDR3 in DNA: TGCGCCAGCAGCTTTTCAGCGGGAGTGTGGACCGGGGAGCTGTTTTTT. Its protein is CASSFSAGVWTGELFF.

This clone was detected only once. The V call is TRBV9, the J call TRBJ2-5; 9 bases match TRBD2. Trimming at V came to 6 bases and at J to 5 bases, leaving 11 bases not matched to a gene. The CDR3 extends over 15 amino acids. CDR1 is SGDLS, CDR2 YYNGEE, per germline. CDR3 bases: TGTGCCAGCACAGCGGGAGGCGTCTTGGGGGAGACCCAGTACTTC. Protein product: CASTAGGVLGETQYF.

The chain links TRBV7-8 to TRBJ2-1; the match to TRBD2 covers 10 bases. Germline V gene data show CDR1 as SGHVS and CDR2 as FQNEAQ. This CDR3 is 16 amino acids long. The J segment lost 1 base and the V segment lost 1 base, leaving 1 base of the junction unmatched. CDR3 sequence (DNA): TGTGCCAGCAGCTTAGTAGCGGGAGGTTCCTACAATGAGCAGTTCTTC. The encoded protein is CASSLVAGGSYNEQFF.

The rearrangement uses TRBV25-1 and TRBJ2-3, with D unresolved. This CDR3 has 11 amino acids. The V and J ends lost 6 bases and 8 bases respectively, with 9 bases between them. Germline V CDR1 and CDR2: MGHDK, SYGVNS. The CDR3: CASRAEVTQYF. CDR3 nucleotide sequence: TGTGCCAGCAGGGCAGAGGTTACGCAGTATTTT.

The chain recombines TRBV27 with TRBJ2-3, with D tentatively TRBD1 (5 bases). The CDR3 totals 15 residues. V was trimmed by 7 bases and J by 4 bases, leaving 18 bases between them. Germline CDR1 is MNHEY and CDR2 is SMNVEV (reference sequence). The CDR3 nucleotides are TGTGCCAGCATGCTAGGGGCAGGGCTTCCAGATACGCAGTATTTT. It translates to CASMLGAGLPDTQYF.

This chain joins TRBV27 and TRBJ2-7; D unclear. Trimming pared 6 bases from V and 3 bases from J, leaving 6 bases between. The CDR3 has 11 amino acids. From germline, CDR1 is MNHEY and CDR2 SMNVEV (reference sequence). CDR3 in DNA: TGTGCCAGCAGAGGAGACTACGAGCAGTACTTC. Residues: CASRGDYEQYF.

This clone was observed a handful of times. The V gene is TRBV6-5, the J gene TRBJ1-4; D is unresolved. Germline lookup yields CDR1 MNHEY and CDR2 SVGAGI. V was clipped by 4 bases and J by 7 bases, with 10 bases between them. CDR3 length equals 13 residues. CDR3 coding DNA: TGTGCCAGCAGTTCAATGAGGGTTGAAAAACTGTTTTTT. Translating it yields CASSSMRVEKLFF.

This clone was recorded only once. At one of its ends the junction is not consistent with the germline gene, which may arise from a read error. The chain joins TRBV14 to TRBJ2-1; 15 positions match TRBD2. Germline V gene sequence: CDR1 SGHDN, CDR2 FVKESK. This CDR3 comprises 17 residues. The CDR3 spells CASSQGLAGGIYNEQFF. The CDR3 DNA is TGTGCCAGCAGTCAAGGACTAGCGGGAGGGATCTACAATGAGCAGTTCTTC.

This clone came up once. The rearrangement uses TRBV9 and TRBJ1-2, with D perhaps TRBD1 (5 bases). Per germline, CDR1 SGDLS and CDR2 YYNGEE. Trimming took off 0 bases at V and 4 bases at J, with 13 bases between the two ends. CDR3 length: 15 residues. This chain's CDR3 is CASSVVPGQGYGYTF. As DNA, the CDR3 is TGTGCCAGCAGCGTAGTACCTGGGCAGGGCTATGGCTACACCTTC.

This clone was detected once. The chain uses TRBV9 and TRBJ2-1; TRBD1 might be the D (5 bases). This CDR3 has 12 residues. The V and J ends lost 3 bases and 7 bases respectively, with 8 bases between them. CDR1 is SGDLS and CDR2 is YYNGEE in the germline V gene. The CDR3 here is CASSGQGNEQFF. The CDR3 DNA reads as TGTGCCAGCAGCGGTCAGGGTAATGAGCAGTTCTTC.

This clone was seen only once. The chain has TRBV28 and TRBJ1-2; D not certain. This CDR3 has 12 amino acids. Per the germline V gene, CDR1 is MDHEN and CDR2 is SYDVKM. Between the trimmed V and J ends, which lost 1 base and 5 bases, there was a span of 5 bases. The CDR3 DNA sequence: TGTGCCAGCAGTTTATCCACTTATGGCTACACCTTC. It encodes CASSLSTYGYTF.

V gene TRBV19 combines with J gene TRBJ1-5, with 7 bases identical to TRBD1. This CDR3 comprises 15 residues. The germline V gene has CDR1 LNHDA and CDR2 SQIVND (reference sequence). V was clipped by 2 bases and J by 1 base; unmatched bases: 2. CDR3 region: CASSISGGSNQPQHF. The CDR3 region has the DNA TGTGCCAGTAGTATATCAGGGGGGAGCAATCAGCCCCAGCATTTT.